Following are 25 T cell receptor beta chains from one sample sequenced in a study of blood T cell repertoires in COVID-19 (dated by TCRdb to the early 2020s). Receptor libraries were prepared by the immunoSEQ multiplex PCR assay. The source is immuneACCESS, and TCRdb retained only in-frame sequences with V and J called. Part of the clones is not carried over; for the studies checked, unresolved V genes explain less than half of this, and the remainder is unexplained. The sample yields about 340,000 clones; around four fifths were counted once. The ten largest clones add up to 2.5% to 3.5% of the sample. What was sequenced was peripheral blood. All receptors derive from a man aged 25-40 years with active or convalescent COVID-19.

This sequence joins TRBV5-1 and TRBJ2-7; 7 positions agree with TRBD2. There are 13 residues in the CDR3. Germline loops: CDR1 SGHRS, CDR2 YFSETQ. Losses at the gene ends were 4 bases for V and 5 bases for J; bases not matched to a gene: 6. CDR3 sequence reads: CASSPRAGDEQYF. The CDR3 region has the DNA TGCGCCAGCAGCCCGCGGGCGGGGGACGAGCAGTACTTC.

V usage is TRBV25-1 and J usage is TRBJ2-7; possibly TRBD2 for D (6 bases). CDR3 length: 13 amino acids. V gave up 6 bases and J gave up 6 bases, with 15 bases separating them. Looked up from germline, CDR1 is MGHDK and CDR2 is SYGVNS. The CDR3 region has the DNA TGTGCCAGCAGCCCTCGGGAGCTGGGCGAGCAGTACTTC. It is translated as CASSPRELGEQYF.

The CDR3 region has the DNA TGTGCCAGCGCCGCAAGACTGGGACAGCTCGGGGGAAGCTACACCTTC. It codes for CASAARLGQLGGSYTF. The genes are TRBV2 and TRBJ1-2, with 7 nucleotides matching TRBD1. Germline trimming cut 8 bases from V and 9 bases from J; bases unmatched to any gene: 21. CDR1 and CDR2 (germline): SNHLY, FYNNEI. The length of the CDR3 is 16 residues.

A single count supports this clone. The chain carries TRBV6-6 and TRBJ2-7; the match to TRBD1 covers 7 bases. Losses at the gene ends were 6 bases for V and 0 bases for J; bases not matched to a gene: 8. Germline V gives CDR1 MNHNY, CDR2 SVGAGI (reference sequence). CDR3 length equals 15 residues. The CDR3 coding sequence is TGTGCCAGCAGCCCCACAGGGGTAGCCTCCTACGAGCAGTACTTC. Protein sequence: CASSPTGVASYEQYF.

The chain uses TRBV20-1 and TRBJ2-1; possible D gene TRBD1, 6 bases. Germline-derived CDR1 and CDR2 are DFQATT and SNEGSKA (reference sequence). This CDR3 is built from 11 residues. Trimming pared 4 bases from V and 8 bases from J, leaving 9 bases between. This chain's CDR3 is CSATSGDEQFF. CDR3 sequence (DNA): TGCAGTGCTACTTCAGGGGATGAGCAGTTCTTC.

The chain recombines TRBV7-9 with TRBJ2-2; TRBD2 is a possible D gene (5 bases). The germline V gene has CDR1 SEHNR and CDR2 FQNEAQ (reference sequence). The CDR3 loop spans 17 amino acids. V lost 1 base to trimming and J lost 4 bases, with 16 bases between them. The CDR3 DNA is TGTGCCAGCAGCTTAGGGAAAAGTGATCGGGGCACCGGGGAGCTGTTTTTT. Its translation: CASSLGKSDRGTGELFF.

Remarks on this clone: Other DNA variants within this sample encode the same CDR3. The rearrangement links TRBV4-3 to TRBJ1-2; 9 bases are shared with TRBD1. CDR1 is LGHNA, CDR2 YSLEER, per germline. The CDR3 extends over 14 amino acids. V shed 1 base and J 4 bases; nucleotides not matched to a gene: 1. This chain's CDR3 is CASSQAQGAYGYTF. The CDR3 DNA reads as TGCGCCAGCAGCCAAGCACAGGGGGCCTATGGCTACACCTTC.

For this clone: The identical CDR3 is also encoded by other nucleotide sequences in the sample. V is TRBV5-1 and J is TRBJ1-2; D is unresolved. CDR3 length: 14 residues. The V end lost 0 bases, the J end lost 2 bases, and 8 bases lay between the germline ends. CDR1 SGHRS and CDR2 YFSETQ come from the germline V gene. The CDR3 DNA sequence: TGCGCCAGCAGCTTGGCCGGGGAGAACTATGGCTACACCTTC. Amino acids: CASSLAGENYGYTF. The whole variable domain, filled in from reference TRBV5-1 and TRBJ1-2, reads KAGVTQTPRYLIKTRGQQVTLSCSPISGHRSVSWYQQTPGQGLQFLFEYFSETQRNKGNFPGRFSGRQFSNSRSEMNVSTLELGDSALYLCASSLAGENYGYTFGSGTRLTVV.

The V gene is TRBV5-1, the J gene TRBJ1-1, with TRBD1 matching over 10 bases. CDR3 size: 17 residues. In germline, CDR1 is SGHRS, CDR2 YFSETQ. Trimming at V came to 4 bases and at J to 4 bases, leaving 13 bases not matched to a gene. The CDR3 protein is CASSIRTGGVLITEAFF. The CDR3 DNA reads as TGCGCCAGCAGCATACGGACAGGGGGGGTATTAATCACTGAAGCTTTCTTT.

The chain employs TRBV3-1 (or the pseudogene TRBV3-2) and TRBJ2-2; D unresolved. This CDR3 spans 12 amino acids. V lost 8 bases, J lost 2 bases, and 6 bases lay in between. The germline V gene has CDR1 LGHDT and CDR2 YNNKEL (reference sequence). CDR3 nucleotide sequence: TGTGCCAGCGGCCCAAACACCGGGGAGCTGTTTTTT. This encodes CASGPNTGELFF.

The rearrangement links TRBV5-1 to TRBJ1-4, with D maybe TRBD1 (5 bases). This CDR3 has 15 residues. The germline gives CDR1 SGHRS, CDR2 YFSETQ. Between the trimmed V and J ends, which lost 4 bases and 0 bases, there was a span of 10 bases. As DNA, the CDR3 is TGCGCCAGCAGCCATACAGGCGCAACTAATGAAAAACTGTTTTTT. This sequence encodes CASSHTGATNEKLFF.

V gene TRBV7-9 combines with J gene TRBJ1-2; D perhaps matches TRBD1 (6 bases). V gave up 8 bases and J gave up 7 bases, with 26 bases separating them. CDR3 length: 16 residues. Germline V CDR1 and CDR2: SEHNR, FQNEAQ (reference sequence). The CDR3 DNA sequence: TGTGCCAGCCGATTGACGGGACACTTTCTTGAGAGTGGCTACACCTTC. This encodes CASRLTGHFLESGYTF.

The chain joins TRBV11-2 to TRBJ1-4; D is unclear. In germline, CDR1 is SGHAT, CDR2 FQNNGV. Trimming took 5 bases from V and 6 from J, leaving 16 bases between them. This CDR3 contains 15 residues. The CDR3 reads CASSRLGGVYEKLFF. CDR3 bases: TGTGCCAGCAGCCGGCTTGGAGGAGTTTATGAAAAACTGTTTTTT.

J is TRBJ2-7 and V is TRBV4-3; a weak D match, TRBD2 (6 bases). The CDR3 length is 19 residues. Trimming stripped 0 bases from V and 0 bases from J, with 21 bases between. In germline, CDR1 is LGHNA, CDR2 YSLEER. The CDR3 loop is CASSQEGVTPSGFSYEQYF. Written as DNA, the CDR3 is TGCGCCAGCAGCCAAGAAGGAGTCACCCCCAGCGGGTTCTCCTACGAGCAGTACTTC.

J is TRBJ2-1 and V is TRBV9; 12 nucleotides match TRBD2. The germline CDR1 and CDR2 sequences are SGDLS and YYNGEE. This CDR3 comprises 16 residues. V dropped 6 bases and J dropped 8; count of bases not matched to a gene: 12. Written as DNA, the CDR3 is TGTGCCAGCACACAAGCTAGCGGGAGGGCCGGGGATGAGCAGTTCTTC. Translation gives CASTQASGRAGDEQFF.

The chain carries TRBV2 and TRBJ2-5; 13 bases are shared with TRBD2. Trimming took 6 bases from V and 14 from J; bases not matched to a gene: 9. CDR3 length equals 13 residues. Germline V gene data show CDR1 as SNHLY and CDR2 as FYNNEI. The CDR3 sequence is CASRATSGGFQYF. The CDR3 nucleotides read TGTGCCAGCAGGGCGACTAGCGGGGGGTTCCAATACTTC.

V and J are TRBV4-3 and TRBJ2-3; TRBD1 is a possible D gene (5 bases). Per germline, CDR1 LGHNA and CDR2 YSLEER. The CDR3 is 15 amino acids. Trimming pared 3 bases from V and 0 bases from J, leaving 10 bases between. CDR3 loop: CASSHSAGSTDTQYF. In DNA, the CDR3 is TGCGCCAGCAGCCATTCTGCAGGGAGCACAGATACGCAGTATTTT.

The J gene is TRBJ2-3, the V gene TRBV7-3; 8 bases are shared with TRBD1. J was trimmed by 4 bases and V by 7 bases; bases with no gene match: 7. CDR3 length: 14 amino acids. CDR1 and CDR2 (germline): SGHTA, FQGTGA. DNA of the CDR3: TGTGCCAGCACCCCCGACAGGGGTGCAGATACGCAGTATTTT. Translating it yields CASTPDRGADTQYF.

This clone appeared a single time. The J gene is TRBJ1-6, the V gene TRBV3-1 (or the pseudogene TRBV3-2); D gene unclear. The CDR3 is 15 amino acids. V was trimmed by 0 bases and J by 6 bases, leaving 9 bases between them. CDR1 is LGHDT, CDR2 YNNKEL, per germline (reference sequence). In nucleotides, the CDR3 is TGTGCCAGCAGCCAAGAGGAGCAGCCTAATTCACCCCTCCACTTT. Residues: CASSQEEQPNSPLHF.

V gene TRBV4-1 combines with J gene TRBJ2-1, with 7 bases that match TRBD1. Germline V gives CDR1 MGHRA, CDR2 YSYEKL. V lost 3 bases and J lost 6; bases outside the gene matches: 11. The CDR3 contains 16 residues. CDR3 in DNA: TGCGCCAGCAGCCAGGATACAGGGGTTTTCAGCAATGAGCAGTTCTTC. Residues: CASSQDTGVFSNEQFF.

The V gene is TRBV6-5, the J gene TRBJ2-3; tentative D call: TRBD2 (6 bases). CDR1 and CDR2 (germline): MNHEY, SVGAGI. The CDR3 totals 13 residues. Trimming removed 5 bases from V and 6 bases from J, with 12 bases in between. The CDR3 nucleotides read TGTGCCAGCAGTACCGGGACTCGGGATACGCAGTATTTT. Its translation is CASSTGTRDTQYF.

The J gene is TRBJ1-5, the V gene TRBV19; D might be TRBD1 (6 bases). V shed 7 bases and J shed 0 bases, with 16 bases lying between them. This CDR3 contains 16 residues. Germline values: CDR1 LNHDA, CDR2 SQIVND (reference sequence). CDR3 coding DNA: TGTGCCAGTACGCCGGGACATCACTATAGCAATCAGCCCCAGCATTTT. This encodes CASTPGHHYSNQPQHF.

The chain couples TRBV7-9 to TRBJ2-2, with D possibly being TRBD2 (6 bases). Germline V CDR1 and CDR2: SEHNR, FQNEAQ (reference sequence). The CDR3 extends over 13 amino acids. V lost 2 bases and J 9 bases, leaving 10 bases between the germline ends. The CDR3, as DNA: TGTGCCAGCAGCTTACCAACTAGCTGGGAGCTGTTTTTT. This translates into CASSLPTSWELFF.

This chain joins TRBV2 and TRBJ1-1; 8 positions agree with TRBD1. Per germline, CDR1 SNHLY and CDR2 FYNNEI. There are 12 residues in the CDR3. The CDR3, as DNA: TGTGCAACCGGGACAGGGAACACTGAAGCTTTCTTT. Protein: CATGTGNTEAFF.

The chain couples TRBV30 to TRBJ1-1; D unclear. Germline V CDR1 and CDR2: GTSNPN, SVGIG (reference sequence). Trimming took off 0 bases at V and 3 bases at J, with 8 bases between the two ends. The CDR3 is made up of 13 amino acids. The CDR3 sequence is CAWSVLRDTEAFF. CDR3 in DNA: TGTGCCTGGAGTGTACTACGGGACACTGAAGCTTTCTTT.